This TCR beta chain was obtained from a study of shared clonotypes between healthy human individuals. Study-level information: Donors, aged 18 to 49, were a couple of women and three men. The study used three CD4 naive, three CD4 memory, two CD8 naive and one CD8 memory plate per donor.

The study drew its donors from healthy HIV-negative adults without recent acute infections or vaccinations. The table came from immunoSEQ multiplex PCR; TCRdb's copy has only in-frame clones and leaves some out. There are 100,000 to 130,000 clones in the sample; over 65% occur only once, and approximately 25% lies in the top ten. Regarding the study as a whole: Only blood was sampled; tissue repertoires likely differ.

This CDR3 region has 13 residues. CDR1 is SGHAT, CDR2 FQNNGV, per germline. V gave up 4 bases and J gave up 4 bases; unmatched junction bases: 3. As for this clone: The antigen remains undetermined.

Source material: memory CD8+ T cells sorted from blood. Subset specified: CD45RO+ cells pooled with CCR7-negative TemRA cells. The sequence was obtained from a young woman in good health. V usage is TRBV11-2 and J usage is TRBJ2-5; 7 bases line up with TRBD1. The CDR3: CASSSTGIETQYF. Here the CDR3 DNA reads TGTGCCAGCAGCTCGACAGGGATAGAGACCCAGTACTTC.